This TCR beta chain was recovered during a study of shared clonotypes between healthy human individuals. Broader study findings: An expected dependence of interdonor clonotype sharing on sequencing depth was noted.

Trimming stripped 2 bases from V and 3 bases from J, with 13 bases between. CDR1 GTSNPN and CDR2 SVGIG come from the germline V gene (reference sequence). The CDR3 consists of 14 residues. The table came from immunoSEQ multiplex PCR; TCRdb's copy has only in-frame clones and leaves some out. Here the sample spans about 600,000 clones, around 81% being singletons. A note on this clone: The antigen remains unidentified.

HIV-negative, healthy adults without recent acute infections or vaccinations were the donors. Donors were Caucasian adults residing in Nashville, Tennessee, USA. Unsorted samples drew genomic DNA from tens of millions of PBMCs. This receptor was identified in a middle-aged woman in good health. Some clones in this sample may be carry-over from other donors' samples. The sample was PBMCs. The chain uses TRBV30 and TRBJ1-1; perhaps TRBD1 as D (5 bases). CDR3 amino acids: CAWSIGTWDTEAFF. CDR3 sequence (DNA): TGTGCCTGGAGTATCGGGACCTGGGACACTGAAGCTTTCTTT.